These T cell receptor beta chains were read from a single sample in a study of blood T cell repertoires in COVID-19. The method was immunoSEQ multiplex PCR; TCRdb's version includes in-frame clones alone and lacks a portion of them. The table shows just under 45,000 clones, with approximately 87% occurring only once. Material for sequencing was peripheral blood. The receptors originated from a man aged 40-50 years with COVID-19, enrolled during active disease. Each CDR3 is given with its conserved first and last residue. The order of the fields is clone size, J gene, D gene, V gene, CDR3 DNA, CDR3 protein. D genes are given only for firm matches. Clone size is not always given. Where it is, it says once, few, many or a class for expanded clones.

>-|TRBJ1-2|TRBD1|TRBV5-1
TGCGCCAGCAGCTTGGGAATTTTGGGCCCAGGGGGCGACTATGGCTACACCTTC
CASSLGILGPGGDYGYTF
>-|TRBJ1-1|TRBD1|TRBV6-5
TGTGCCAGCAGGGTAAAGGGGGCGCACACTGAAGCTTTCTTT
CASRVKGAHTEAFF
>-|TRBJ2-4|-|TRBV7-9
TGTGCCAGCAGCTCAGCGGGCCAGGGGAGGGTAAACATTCAGTACTTC
CASSSAGQGRVNIQYF
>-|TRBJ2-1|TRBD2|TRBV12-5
TGTGCTAGTGGTTTGGGACCGGGACTAGCGGGGGAGCAGTTCTTC
CASGLGPGLAGEQFF
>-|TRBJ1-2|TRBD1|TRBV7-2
TGTGCCAGCAGTTCCGACAGGGGAGGCGGCTACACCTTC
CASSSDRGGGYTF
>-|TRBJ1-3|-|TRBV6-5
TGTGCCAGCACGCAGGGGGGAAACACCATATATTTT
CASTQGGNTIYF
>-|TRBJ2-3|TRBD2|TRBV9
TGTGCCAGCAGCGTAGGCCGGACTAGCTTCACAGATACGCAGTATTTT
CASSVGRTSFTDTQYF
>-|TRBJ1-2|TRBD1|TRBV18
TGTGCCAGCTCACCCGGGACAGTGTTCTATGGCTACACCTTC
CASSPGTVFYGYTF
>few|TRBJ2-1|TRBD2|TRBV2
TGTGCCAGCAGGGCCGGGCCTAGCGGGGGGCAGTTCTTC
CASRAGPSGGQFF
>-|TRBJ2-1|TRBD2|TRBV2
TGTGCCAGCAGTGCTTGGACTAGCGTCATACACAATGAGCAGTTCTTC
CASSAWTSVIHNEQFF
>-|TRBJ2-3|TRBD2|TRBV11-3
TGTGCCAGCAGCAGCGGGGGTGTACCCGATACGCAGTATTTT
CASSSGGVPDTQYF
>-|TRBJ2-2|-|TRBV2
TGTGCCAGCAGTCTTTTAAATTCGAACACCGGGGAGCTGTTTTTT
CASSLLNSNTGELFF
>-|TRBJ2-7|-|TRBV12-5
TGTGCTAGTGGTCTAGGGCAGAAGGGGCTTGAGCAGTACTTC
CASGLGQKGLEQYF
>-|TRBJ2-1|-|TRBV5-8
TGTGCCAGCAGCTCCTTGGGACTTAAGGCCTACAATGAGCAGTTCTTC
CASSSLGLKAYNEQFF
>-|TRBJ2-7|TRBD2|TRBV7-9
TGTGCCAGCAGCTTAGGACTAGCGGGTACGAGCTCCTACGAGCAGTACTTC
CASSLGLAGTSSYEQYF
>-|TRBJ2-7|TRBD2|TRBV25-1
TGTGCCAGCAGTACCCTACCCGGGACTAGCGGGCCCCACTACGAGCAGTACTTC
CASSTLPGTSGPHYEQYF
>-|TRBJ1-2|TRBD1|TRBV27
TGTGCCAGCAGGCACCTTCAGGGGGGCTATGGCTACACCTTC
CASRHLQGGYGYTF
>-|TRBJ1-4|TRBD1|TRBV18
TGTGCCAGCTCAACGGACAGGGCAACTAATGAAAAACTGTTTTTT
CASSTDRATNEKLFF
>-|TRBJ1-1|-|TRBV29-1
TGCAGCGTTGGAAACGGGAACACTGAAGCTTTCTTT
CSVGNGNTEAFF
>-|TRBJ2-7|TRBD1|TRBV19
TGTGCCAGTAGTATGGGGACAGGGGCTCCCTACGAGCAGTACTTC
CASSMGTGAPYEQYF
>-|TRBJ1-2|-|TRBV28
TGTGCCAGCAGTTCCCTCCCAGGCTATGGCTACACCTTC
CASSSLPGYGYTF
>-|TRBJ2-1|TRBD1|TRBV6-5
TGTGCCAGCAGCGCTACAGGGGCAAGGAATGAGCAGTTCTTC
CASSATGARNEQFF
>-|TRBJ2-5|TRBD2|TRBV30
TGTGCCTGGAGTTTTGACCGACTAGCGGGGGGGCGAGAGACCCAGTACTTC
CAWSFDRLAGGRETQYF
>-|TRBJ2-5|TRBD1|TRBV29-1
TGCAGCGTTGAAGGGCGACAGGGCCAAGAGACCCAGTACTTC
CSVEGRQGQETQYF
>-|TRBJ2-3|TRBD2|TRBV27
TGTGCCAGCAGTCAAGCGGGGGGGCCCACAGATACGCAGTATTTT
CASSQAGGPTDTQYF
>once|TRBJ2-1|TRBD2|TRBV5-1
TGCGCCAGCAGCCCACCCTATTCGACTAGCGGGGCGGCCTACAATGAGCAGTTCTTC
CASSPPYSTSGAAYNEQFF
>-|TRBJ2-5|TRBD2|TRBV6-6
TGTGCCAGCAGCCGACTAGCGGGAGGTCAGGAGACCCAGTACTTC
CASSRLAGGQETQYF
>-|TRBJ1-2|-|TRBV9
TGTGCCAGCAGCGTAGAACCCAGGGGCGGCTACACCTTC
CASSVEPRGGYTF
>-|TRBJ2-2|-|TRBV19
TGTGCCAGCGCTGTGGGGCGCGTGGCGCCCGGGGAGCTGTTTTTT
CASAVGRVAPGELFF
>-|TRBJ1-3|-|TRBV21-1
TGTGCCAGCAGCAAAGAGTGGGTCTCAGGACTACCCTCTGGAAACACCATATATTTT
CASSKEWVSGLPSGNTIYF
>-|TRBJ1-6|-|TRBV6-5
TGTGCCAGCAGACCCGGGACAAAAAATTCACCCCTCCACTTT
CASRPGTKNSPLHF
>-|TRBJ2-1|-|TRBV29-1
TGCAGCGTCCTTGGACTGACCAATGAGCAGTTCTTC
CSVLGLTNEQFF
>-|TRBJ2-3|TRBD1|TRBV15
TGTGCCACCAGCAGAGATAGAGGACAGGCCAGAGATACGCAGTATTTT
CATSRDRGQARDTQYF
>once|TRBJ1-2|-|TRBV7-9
TGTGCCAGCCCATCAGGGAATGGCTACACCTTC
CASPSGNGYTF
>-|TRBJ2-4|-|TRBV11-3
TGTGCCAGCAGCTTAGATCATGGGGCTCTAGCCAAAAACATTCAGTACTTC
CASSLDHGALAKNIQYF
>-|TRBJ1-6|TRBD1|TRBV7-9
TGTGCCAGCAGCGTGTCGACAGGGGCAGGGGATTCACCCCTCCACTTT
CASSVSTGAGDSPLHF
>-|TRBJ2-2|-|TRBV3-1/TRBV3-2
TGTGCCAGCAGCCAAGATAGACTTCTCACCGGGGAGCTGTTTTTT
CASSQDRLLTGELFF
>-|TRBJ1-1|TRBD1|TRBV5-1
TGCGCCAGCAGCTTGGGACAGGGGGCATGGAACACTGAAGCTTTCTTT
CASSLGQGAWNTEAFF
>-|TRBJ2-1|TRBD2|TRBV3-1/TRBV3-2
TGTGCCAGCAGCCAAGTTGTTGGGACTAGCGGGGGGGCGGAGAATGAGCAGTTCTTC
CASSQVVGTSGGAENEQFF
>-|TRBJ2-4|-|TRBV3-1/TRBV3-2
TGTGCCAGCAGCCAAGAAGGGGTAGCCAAAAACATTCAGTACTTC
CASSQEGVAKNIQYF